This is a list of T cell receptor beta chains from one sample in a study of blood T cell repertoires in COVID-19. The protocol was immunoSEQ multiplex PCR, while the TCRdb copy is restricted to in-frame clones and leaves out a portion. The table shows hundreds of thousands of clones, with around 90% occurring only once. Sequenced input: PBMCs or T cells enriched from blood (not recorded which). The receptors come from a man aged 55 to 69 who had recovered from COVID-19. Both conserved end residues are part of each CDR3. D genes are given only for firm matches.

CDR3 protein: CASSPGVDRYNEQFF
V gene: TRBV18
J gene: TRBJ2-1
D gene: .

CDR3 protein: CASSVGLLAGSTDTQYF
V gene: TRBV10-1
J gene: TRBJ2-3
D gene: TRBD2

CDR3 protein: CASSRKREETQYF
V gene: TRBV27
J gene: TRBJ2-5
D gene: .

CDR3 protein: CASSAGTSSYEQYF
V gene: TRBV7-9
J gene: TRBJ2-7
D gene: .

CDR3 protein: CASSVVGGSEQFF
V gene: TRBV9
J gene: TRBJ2-1
D gene: .

CDR3 protein: CASRISGQPKQPQHF
V gene: TRBV19
J gene: TRBJ1-5
D gene: .

CDR3 protein: CASSATGTSYEQYF
V gene: TRBV25-1
J gene: TRBJ2-7
D gene: TRBD2

CDR3 protein: CASSVAVAGTDTQYF
V gene: TRBV6-5
J gene: TRBJ2-3
D gene: TRBD2

CDR3 protein: CASSVTGGIWAYNEQFF
V gene: TRBV9
J gene: TRBJ2-1
D gene: TRBD1

CDR3 protein: CASSKAGAVTGELFF
V gene: TRBV9
J gene: TRBJ2-2
D gene: TRBD2

CDR3 protein: CASSWTGVAEKLFF
V gene: TRBV28
J gene: TRBJ1-4
D gene: TRBD1

CDR3 protein: CASSLAGGGTDTQYF
V gene: TRBV11-3
J gene: TRBJ2-3
D gene: .

CDR3 protein: CASSQVRLAMVDEQFF
V gene: TRBV3-1/TRBV3-2
J gene: TRBJ2-1
D gene: .

CDR3 protein: CASSMETVEKLFF
V gene: TRBV19
J gene: TRBJ1-4
D gene: .

CDR3 protein: CASSKRGGRGFSETQYF
V gene: TRBV27
J gene: TRBJ2-5
D gene: TRBD2

CDR3 protein: CSVERLAGEGNEQFF
V gene: TRBV29-1
J gene: TRBJ2-1
D gene: TRBD2

CDR3 protein: CASSRGATRDF
V gene: TRBV7-9
J gene: TRBJ2-7
D gene: .

CDR3 protein: CASSLYRGQVTDTQYF
V gene: TRBV5-4
J gene: TRBJ2-3
D gene: TRBD1

CDR3 protein: CASSRGGTGDYGYTF
V gene: TRBV6-5
J gene: TRBJ1-2
D gene: TRBD1

CDR3 protein: CASSLSNRAATEAFF
V gene: TRBV7-2
J gene: TRBJ1-1
D gene: .

CDR3 protein: CASRRVDSLSLGYTF
V gene: TRBV19
J gene: TRBJ1-2
D gene: .

CDR3 protein: CASSNSLFPGQISSSTDTQYF
V gene: TRBV5-1
J gene: TRBJ2-3
D gene: .

CDR3 protein: CSDNPPPYGYTF
V gene: TRBV29-1
J gene: TRBJ1-2
D gene: .

CDR3 protein: CASSFRGAGYEQYF
V gene: TRBV5-1
J gene: TRBJ2-7
D gene: .

CDR3 protein: CASSSQGNNEQFF
V gene: TRBV7-9
J gene: TRBJ2-1
D gene: .

CDR3 protein: CASSYQGRVNSPLHF
V gene: TRBV6-5
J gene: TRBJ1-6
D gene: .

CDR3 protein: CASSSPGQGAYEQYF
V gene: TRBV19
J gene: TRBJ2-7
D gene: TRBD1

CDR3 protein: CASSLTLQGAGTEAFF
V gene: TRBV5-1
J gene: TRBJ1-1
D gene: TRBD1

CDR3 protein: CASGVNGVSYGYTF
V gene: TRBV5-1
J gene: TRBJ1-2
D gene: .

CDR3 protein: CASSLTSGSYEQFF
V gene: TRBV5-1
J gene: TRBJ2-1
D gene: TRBD2

CDR3 protein: CASSEAGNGLERNTIYF
V gene: TRBV6-1
J gene: TRBJ1-3
D gene: .

CDR3 protein: CASSLSGVGTEAFF
V gene: TRBV7-3
J gene: TRBJ1-1
D gene: .

CDR3 protein: CATSDPGTGGIYGYTF
V gene: TRBV24-1
J gene: TRBJ1-2
D gene: TRBD1